The following is a TCR beta chain sequence with its context. Its cognate antigen is unknown. This entry comes from a study of T cell responses to AZD1222 COVID-19 vaccine. Study conclusions and caveats: Nearly half of spike-specific TCRs reportedly target variant regions that are unmutated in the B.1.351 and B.1.1.7 variants. The donors showed a predominance of white British ancestry and of females, with possible underestimation of clonal diversity.

The junction had 5 bases not matched to a gene; V was cut back by 7 bases and J by 5 bases. CDR1 is LNHDA and CDR2 is SQIVND in the germline V gene (reference sequence). The CDR3 is made up of 15 amino acids. The method was immunoSEQ multiplex PCR; TCRdb's version includes in-frame clones alone and lacks a portion of them. The sample has 200,000 or so clones, almost 95% seen once; the top ten hold 9.2%. The chain is built from TRBV19 and TRBJ1-6; TRBD1 agrees at 10 bases. The sequence derives from an adult in good health. Sequencing used peripheral blood, obtained on day 0 of AZD1222 vaccination. The CDR3 loop reads CASTPGQGNNSPLHF. The CDR3 DNA follows: TGTGCCAGTACTCCGGGACAGGGGAATAATTCACCCCTCCACTTT.